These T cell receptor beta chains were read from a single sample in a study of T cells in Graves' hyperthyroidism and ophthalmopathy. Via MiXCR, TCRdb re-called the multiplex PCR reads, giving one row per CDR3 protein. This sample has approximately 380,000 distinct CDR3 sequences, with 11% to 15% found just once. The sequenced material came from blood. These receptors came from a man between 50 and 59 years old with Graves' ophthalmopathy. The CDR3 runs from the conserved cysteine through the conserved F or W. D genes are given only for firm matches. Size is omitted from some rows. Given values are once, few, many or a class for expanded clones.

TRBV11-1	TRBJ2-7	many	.	TGTGCCAGCAGCCAAGGGGTCTTCTACGAGCAGTACTTC	CASSQGVFYEQYF
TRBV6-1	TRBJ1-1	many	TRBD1	TGTGCCAGCAGCAAAACCGGGACAGCTTGGGGCACTGAAGCTTTCTTT	CASSKTGTAWGTEAFF
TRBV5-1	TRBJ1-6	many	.	TGCGCCAGCAGCTTGGGAACAGGTCGGACAAATTCACCCCTCCACTTT	CASSLGTGRTNSPLHF
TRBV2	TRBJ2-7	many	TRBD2	TGTGCCAGCAGTTTCATCAGCGGGAGGGGCAACGAGCAGTACTTC	CASSFISGRGNEQYF
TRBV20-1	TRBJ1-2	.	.	TGCAGTGCTAGAGATGAAGGGGATTTTAACTATGGCTACACCTTC	CSARDEGDFNYGYTF
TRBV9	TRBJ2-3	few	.	TGTGCCAGCACCCCAACCGGGCGGGGCACAGATACGCAGTATTTT	CASTPTGRGTDTQYF
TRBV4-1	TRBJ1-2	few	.	TGCGCCAGCAGCCAAGAAGGGACCATCTATGGCTACACCTTC	CASSQEGTIYGYTF
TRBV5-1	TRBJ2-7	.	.	TGCGCCAGCAGCGACTCAAGCTACGAGCAGTACTTC	CASSDSSYEQYF
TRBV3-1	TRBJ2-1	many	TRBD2	TGTGCCAGCAGCCAAGGTACTAGCGGGAGTATCAACGAGCAGTTCTTC	CASSQGTSGSINEQFF
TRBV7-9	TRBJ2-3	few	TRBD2	TGTGCCAGCAACTTAGTAGCGGGAGACACAGATACGCAGTATTTT	CASNLVAGDTDTQYF
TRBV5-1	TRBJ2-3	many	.	TGCGCCAGCAGCTTGGGCCTAGGAGCAGATACGCAGTATTTT	CASSLGLGADTQYF
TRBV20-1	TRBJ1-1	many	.	TGCAGTGCTATAAGAGTCACTGAAGCTTTCTTT	CSAIRVTEAFF
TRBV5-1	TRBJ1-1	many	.	TGCGCCAGCAGCTTGGACGGGGGGACTGAAGCTTTCTTT	CASSLDGGTEAFF
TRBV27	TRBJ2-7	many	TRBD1	TGTGCCAGCAGTTTATTCGGGACAGGGAAGAAAGAGCAGTACTTC	CASSLFGTGKKEQYF
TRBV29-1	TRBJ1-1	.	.	TGCAGCGTCCGGGACACCGGGGACACTGAAGCTTTCTTT	CSVRDTGDTEAFF